Detailed here is one TCR beta chain. Its antigen is not identified. A much larger clone differs from this one at a single base, so this may be a read error. This sample was taken from a study of T cells in Graves' hyperthyroidism and ophthalmopathy. Whole-study findings and limits: Before onset, by a median of around 6.4 months, the model predicted ophthalmopathy.

Template material for amplifying TCR beta CDR3 regions consisted of RNA transcripts. First-round RT-PCR with HTBI primers amplified the TCR CDR3 region. TCRdb itself ran the multiplex PCR reads through MiXCR, one entry per CDR3 protein. Altogether approximately 500,000 distinct CDR3 sequences are present, 46% being singletons, with the ten largest covering around 7.7%. The CDR3 consists of 16 residues. Germline V gene sequence: CDR1 SQVTM, CDR2 ANQGSEA. It was considered stable Graves' hyperthyroidism when ophthalmopathy did not progress within 18 months. Sequences were obtained from peripheral blood or thyroid tissue (not recorded which). This chain uses TRBV29-1 with TRBJ1-2, with 9 bases aligning to TRBD1. The sequence was obtained from a woman younger than 30 with Graves' hyperthyroidism. CDR3 sequence: CSVDDRGTLNSYGCTF. DNA of the CDR3: TGCAGCGTTGATGACAGGGGGACCTTAAATAGCTATGGCTGCACCTTC.